This T cell receptor (beta chain) was observed in a study of shared clonotypes between healthy human individuals. Assay: immunoSEQ multiplex PCR; the TCRdb copy retains only in-frame clones and omits some. The table lists millions of clones, more than 90% of them singletons. Concerning this clone itself: Its antigen is as yet unknown.

This CDR3 comprises 14 residues. The junction had 7 bases not matched to a gene; V was cut back by 1 base and J by 7 bases. The germline gives CDR1 SQVTM, CDR2 ANQGSEA. Donors were Caucasian adults residing in Nashville, Tennessee, USA. Study-wide points: Generation probabilities of non-shared clonotypes were lower (relative to those shared by all four donors).

Sequencing input: naive CD4+ T cells sorted from blood. Regarding subset: CD45RA+ positively selected. The clonotype comes from a man aged 18 to 30 in good health. The rearrangement joins TRBV29-1 to TRBJ1-2; 9 nucleotides match TRBD1. As DNA, the CDR3 is TGCAGCGTTGAAGGGACAGGGGTATTTGGTGGCTACACCTTC. Amino acids: CSVEGTGVFGGYTF.